This T cell receptor beta chain was sequenced for a study of beta chain features in type 1 diabetes. The study, taken as a whole, reports: Across all four CD4+ subsets, people with type 1 diabetes showed modestly shorter TCRB CDR3s.

The isolated RNA, all of it, was reverse transcribed, so expressed TCRB transcripts were what got sequenced. Assay used: immunoSEQ multiplex PCR; TCRdb lists only in-frame clones, some missing. The sample consists of about 280,000 clones, approximately 15% of them appearing once. The germline CDR1 and CDR2 sequences are SGHNT and YYREEE (reference sequence). The CDR3 extends over 14 amino acids. V gave up 4 bases and J gave up 1 base, with 9 bases separating them. Cells sorted by CD45RO/CCR7/CD25/CD127/CD95/CD27 comprised CD4+ naive, central memory, regulatory and stem cell-like memory cells. This clone was counted a few times. Its antigen is unknown.

J is TRBJ1-3 and V is TRBV5-4; a weak D match, TRBD1 (5 bases). This receptor was identified in a man younger than 35 with type 1 diabetes. The sample taken for sequencing was naive CD4+ T cells from blood. DNA of the CDR3: TGTGCCAGCAGCGGGGCTCGTTCTGGAAACACCATATATTTT. Translating gives CASSGARSGNTIYF.